One and the same sample provided the 11 T cell receptor beta chains below, sequenced in a study of T-cell reconstitution after alpha-beta-depleted transplantation in children. Using unique molecular identifiers, the investigators prepared the TCRbeta library. TCRdb fed the PCR reads into MiXCR, producing one record per CDR3 protein. Found here are roughly 300,000 distinct CDR3 sequences, around a tenth of them singletons; the top ten hold roughly a quarter. Sequenced here: peripheral blood, sampled 180 days after TCRalphabeta/CD19-depleted stem cell transplant. The receptors shown here come from a male patient aged 2 to 9 who had a stem cell transplant for chronic granulomatous disease, so the T cells may come from the graft donor.

This clonotype has at least ten counts. The chain has TRBV15 and TRBJ2-7; 9 bases agree with TRBD1. The V segment lost 3 bases and the J segment 4 bases; nucleotides outside the gene matches: 1. This CDR3 has 13 residues. Germline CDR1 reads LNHNV; CDR2 reads YYDKDF (reference sequence). DNA of the CDR3: TGTGCCACCAGCAGGACAGGGGGGTACGAGCAGTACTTC. Encoded protein: CATSRTGGYEQYF.

This clonotype was detected many times. V gene TRBV7-9 combines with J gene TRBJ2-5; D is undetermined. The CDR3 runs 13 residues. V lost 3 bases, J lost 2 bases, and 7 bases lay in between. Germline CDR1 SEHNR, CDR2 FQNEAQ (reference sequence). The CDR3 DNA reads TGTGCCAGCAGCTTTGGGAAACAAGAGACCCAGTACTTC. Translation: CASSFGKQETQYF. Full variable domain (missing parts from reference TRBV7-9 and TRBJ2-5): DTGVSQNPRHKITKRGQNVTFRCDPISEHNRLYWYRQTLGQGPEFLTYFQNEAQLEKSRLLSDRFSAERPKGSFSTLEIQRTEQGDSAMYLCASSFGKQETQYFGPGTRLLVL.

This clonotype showed up many times. The V call is TRBV3-1, the J call TRBJ2-7; D is unclear. Germline V lookup: CDR1 LGHDT, CDR2 YNNKEL (reference sequence). CDR3 length equals 15 residues. V was pared by 2 bases and J by 1 base, with 12 bases between. The chain's CDR3 is CASSQREGSSYEQYF. The DNA of the CDR3 is TGTGCCAGCAGCCAACGAGAAGGTTCTTCCTACGAGCAGTACTTC.

This clonotype was seen repeatedly, ten times or more. The rearrangement uses TRBV4-1 and TRBJ2-1; TRBD2 agrees at 10 bases. Germline CDR1 and CDR2: MGHRA and YSYEKL. CDR3 length: 15 amino acids. V lost 4 bases to trimming and J lost 9 bases; unmatched junction nucleotides: 9. Here the CDR3 DNA reads TGCGCCAGCAGCCTAAGTGCGCTAGCGGGAGCTGAGCAGTTCTTC. Amino acid sequence: CASSLSALAGAEQFF.

A note on this clonotype: This sequence may be a read error, since a much larger clone differs from it by one base. The chain links TRBV5-8 to TRBJ2-1; 10 nucleotides match TRBD2. This CDR3 spans 15 amino acids. The germline CDR1 and CDR2 sequences are SGHTS and YDEGEE. The DNA for the CDR3 is TGTGCCAGCAGCCGAGGACTAGCGGCGGGAAATGAGCAGTCCTTC. The encoded protein is CASSRGLAAGNEQSF.

This clonotype was picked up many times. The DNA for the CDR3 is TGCAGCGTTGGCCCAATTGGGAGGGACTATGGCTACACCTTC. Amino acids: CSVGPIGRDYGYTF. V gene TRBV29-1 combines with J gene TRBJ1-2, with D hard to call. Deletions cut 4 bases from V and 3 bases from J, with 15 bases between. There are 14 residues in the CDR3. Germline assignment: CDR1 SQVTM and CDR2 ANQGSEA.

This clonotype was observed at least ten times. This chain joins TRBV12-3 or TRBV12-4 and TRBJ1-1; the D gene is possibly TRBD1 (6 bases). Deletions cut 6 bases from V and 8 bases from J, with 10 bases between. The CDR3 spans 11 residues. CDR3 DNA: TGTGCCAGCAGAACCGGGACAGAAGCTTTCTTT. It codes for CASRTGTEAFF.

This clonotype was recorded at least ten times. The chain carries TRBV28 and TRBJ1-2; no firm D call. Germline CDR1 and CDR2: MDHEN and SYDVKM. Trimming cost V 6 bases and J 4 bases, with 21 bases left between them. This CDR3 contains 16 residues. The CDR3 DNA reads TGTGCCAGCAGAACCCCCTTGGGAGCTCCTCGCTATGGCTACACCTTC. Encoded protein: CASRTPLGAPRYGYTF.

The table lists this clonotype with a few counts. The V gene is TRBV18, the J gene TRBJ2-4; the D gene is possibly TRBD2 (6 bases). Germline lookup yields CDR1 KGHSH and CDR2 LQKENI. Deletions cut 1 base from V and 0 bases from J, with 13 bases between. The CDR3 is 17 amino acids. The CDR3 is CASSPRGTGVAKNIQYF. CDR3 in DNA: TGTGCCAGCTCACCACGAGGCACGGGAGTAGCCAAAAACATTCAGTACTTC.

This clonotype was picked up many times. V gene TRBV29-1 combines with J gene TRBJ1-2; D remains ambiguous. The CDR3 is 12 residues long. CDR1 SQVTM and CDR2 ANQGSEA come from the germline V gene. V was shortened by 3 bases and J by 5 bases, with 10 bases between the two germline ends. The CDR3: CSVDLGIYGYTF. The CDR3 DNA reads TGCAGCGTTGACTTGGGAATTTATGGCTACACCTTC.

This clonotype was detected ten times or more. The chain links TRBV9 to TRBJ2-1; no clear D gene. CDR3 length equals 13 residues. The germline V and J ends were trimmed by 4 bases and 7 bases, with 12 bases remaining between them. Germline V CDR1 and CDR2: SGDLS, YYNGEE. CDR3 DNA sequence: TGTGCCAGCAGCAGACTGATAGGGAATGAGCAGTTCTTC. Its protein product is CASSRLIGNEQFF.